This T cell receptor beta chain emerged from a study of neurological immune-mediated disorders. Over 160 million TCR-beta sequences from 15-18 subjects were obtained in each sequencing run. TCRdb re-called the 5' RACE reads through MiXCR, storing one row per CDR3 protein. Of roughly 53,000 distinct CDR3 sequences listed, roughly 8% are singletons. This clonotype has ten or more counts. What it binds is unknown. CDR1 and CDR2 from the germline V gene are KGHSH and LQKENI. The CDR3 is 14 amino acids. V was pared by 3 bases and J by 3 bases, with 12 bases between. Points from the study as a whole: The highest TCR clonal expansion occurred in HTLV-1-associated myelopathy; multiple sclerosis fell below healthy controls.

Time point: longitudinal time-point 3. Unsorted libraries were generated from 2 million PBMCs held at -80 degrees C. The sequenced sample consisted of PBMCs. This receptor was identified in a woman in her 40s in good health. V usage is TRBV18 and J usage is TRBJ2-7; perhaps D is TRBD1 or TRBD2 (6 bases each). For the CDR3, the DNA is TGTGCCAGCTCACCGGGGGGCGGGGACTACGAGCAGTACTTC. This gives the protein CASSPGGGDYEQYF.